Shown below are 32 T cell receptor beta chains from a single sample sequenced in a study of identical twins. TCRdb re-derived calls from the 5' RACE reads in MiXCR, one entry per CDR3 protein. The table lists some 790,000 distinct CDR3 sequences, roughly 18% of them singletons. This sample also belongs to another study, concerning T cells expressing NK-cell markers.

The material sequenced was PBMCs. The receptor set was obtained from a woman between 18 and 30 years old in good health.

The table lists this clonotype with many counts. The CDR3, as DNA: TGTGCCAGCAGTGACTCGACAGGGCTCCTCACAGATACGCAGTATTTT. Translation gives CASSDSTGLLTDTQYF. This sequence joins TRBV5-5 and TRBJ2-3; 7 bases match TRBD1. Per the germline V gene, CDR1 is SGHKS and CDR2 is YYEKEE (reference sequence). V was clipped by 5 bases and J by 2 bases; unmatched bases: 11. CDR3 size: 16 residues.

The J gene is TRBJ2-3, the V gene TRBV10-2; 9 bases are shared with TRBD1. The CDR3 contains 14 residues. V shed 6 bases and J 6 bases; nucleotides not matched to a gene: 7. CDR1 and CDR2 from the germline V gene are WSHSY and SAAADI. CDR3 coding DNA: TGCGCCAGCAGACAGGGGGCCCGCATGGATACGCAGTATTTT. The encoded protein is CASRQGARMDTQYF.

Comment on this clonotype: A much bigger clone sits one base away, suggesting this may be a read error. The CDR3 ends on some other residue instead of the conserved phenylalanine or tryptophan, so this is likely a read error. The chain is built from TRBV10-3 and TRBJ2-1, with 8 bases lining up with TRBD2. This CDR3 contains 15 residues. Trimming cost V 6 bases and J 0 bases; bases outside gene matches: 4. CDR1 and CDR2 from the germline V gene are ENHRY and SYGVKD. The CDR3 nucleotides are TGTGCCATCAGGGAAAGCGGGAGCTCCTACAATGAGCAGTTCCTC. It codes for CAIRESGSSYNEQFL.

This sequence joins TRBV5-1 and TRBJ2-1; D remains unclear. Germline V lookup: CDR1 SGHRS, CDR2 YFSETQ. This CDR3 is 12 amino acids long. The germline V and J ends were trimmed by 0 bases and 10 bases, with 8 bases remaining between them. Written as DNA, the CDR3 is TGCGCCAGCAGCTTGGCACTCCGCGAGCAGTTCTTC. Translated, it gives CASSLALREQFF.

The sample holds many counts of this clonotype. V is TRBV10-3 and J is TRBJ2-1; 9 bases map to TRBD2. This CDR3 has 14 residues. Trimming cost V 6 bases and J 9 bases; bases outside gene matches: 9. CDR1 and CDR2 from the germline V gene are ENHRY and SYGVKD. The CDR3 is CAISASSGDREQFF. DNA of the CDR3: TGTGCCATCAGCGCCTCTAGCGGGGATCGTGAGCAGTTCTTC.

This clonotype was picked up a small number of times. The chain carries TRBV12-3 or TRBV12-4 and TRBJ1-2, with 7 nucleotides matching TRBD1. The V segment lost 6 bases and the J segment 4 bases; nucleotides outside the gene matches: 8. The CDR3 covers 14 residues. For the CDR3, the DNA is TGTGCCAGCAGCTCCCAGACAGGGTTCTATGGCTACACCTTC. The encoded protein is CASSSQTGFYGYTF.

The chain couples TRBV3-1 to TRBJ2-5; D assignment may be TRBD1 or TRBD2 (5 bases each). Trimming left V 3 bases short and J 2 bases short, with 13 bases between. The CDR3 has 15 amino acids. CDR1 is LGHDT and CDR2 is YNNKEL in the germline V gene (reference sequence). CDR3 nucleotides: TGTGCCAGCAGCCACCCCGGGGACCCTCAAGAGACCCAGTACTTC. The encoded protein is CASSHPGDPQETQYF.

The sample holds a few counts of this clonotype. The chain uses TRBV29-1 and TRBJ1-2; TRBD1 matches at 11 bases. The ends lost 8 bases at V and 3 bases at J; junction bases unmatched: 5. Germline V gene lookup returns CDR1 SQVTM and CDR2 ANQGSEA. This CDR3 spans 13 amino acids. CDR3 in amino acids: CSIWTGGDYGYTF. CDR3 bases: TGCAGCATATGGACAGGGGGCGACTATGGCTACACCTTC.

CDR3 protein: CASSLERSAHEQYF. CDR3 nucleotide sequence: TGCGCCAGCAGCTTGGAGCGCTCGGCCCACGAGCAGTACTTC. The chain couples TRBV5-1 to TRBJ2-7; D unclear. The CDR3 is made up of 14 amino acids. Germline CDR1 SGHRS, CDR2 YFSETQ. V dropped 0 bases and J dropped 5 bases, with 12 bases sitting between them.

This clonotype has a handful of counts. This chain connects TRBV7-8 to TRBJ2-1, with D possibly TRBD2 on 6 matching bases. The CDR3 loop spans 20 amino acids. V lost 6 bases and J lost 0, with 27 bases in between. The germline gives CDR1 SGHVS, CDR2 FQNEAQ. As DNA, the CDR3 is TGTGCCAGCAGATCAGACCCACGCGTACTAGCCAGAGGCTCCTACAATGAGCAGTTCTTC. This translates into CASRSDPRVLARGSYNEQFF.

The chain combines TRBV5-4 with TRBJ2-6; D is possibly TRBD2 (7 bases). V lost 4 bases and J lost 0, with 11 bases in between. Germline V CDR1 and CDR2: SGHNT, YYREEE (reference sequence). CDR3 length: 16 amino acids. This CDR3 is CASSRGGASGANVLTF. In DNA form, the CDR3 reads TGTGCCAGCAGCCGTGGGGGGGCCTCTGGGGCCAACGTCCTGACTTTC.

This rearrangement joins TRBV7-9 to TRBJ2-7; D ambiguous. Trimming removed 3 bases at V and 6 bases at J, with 6 bases between. In germline, CDR1 is SEHNR, CDR2 FQNEAQ (reference sequence). The CDR3 is 11 amino acids. The CDR3 region has the DNA TGTGCCAGCAGCTTTTCATCCGAGCAGTACTTC. Its translation: CASSFSSEQYF.

V and J are TRBV10-3 and TRBJ2-7; 7 bases are shared with TRBD1. The CDR3 loop spans 13 amino acids. The V gene's germline CDR1 is ENHRY and CDR2 SYGVKD. Trimming cost V 10 bases and J 0 bases; bases outside gene matches: 6. CDR3 nucleotide sequence: TGTGCCACCAACGACAGGGCCTCCTACGAGCAGTACTTC. This encodes CATNDRASYEQYF.

The chain uses TRBV7-9 and TRBJ2-5; D is perhaps TRBD1 (5 bases). CDR1 SEHNR and CDR2 FQNEAQ come from the germline V gene (reference sequence). The V end lost 5 bases, the J end lost 4 bases, and 11 bases lay between the germline ends. The CDR3 covers 13 residues. The CDR3 reads CASSQTERETQYF. The CDR3 nucleotides are TGTGCCAGCAGCCAGACAGAACGAGAGACCCAGTACTTC. Full variable domain (missing parts from reference TRBV7-9 and TRBJ2-5): DTGVSQNPRHKITKRGQNVTFRCDPISEHNRLYWYRQTLGQGPEFLTYFQNEAQLEKSRLLSDRFSAERPKGSFSTLEIQRTEQGDSAMYLCASSQTERETQYFGPGTRLLVL.

This clonotype has a handful of counts. The V and J genes are TRBV9 and TRBJ2-7, with D maybe TRBD2 (6 bases). Trimming removed 0 bases from V and 6 bases from J, with 13 bases in between. Germline-derived CDR1 and CDR2 are SGDLS and YYNGEE. The CDR3 is 14 residues long. The CDR3: CASSVAGVASEQYF. CDR3 DNA: TGTGCCAGCAGCGTAGCGGGGGTGGCGTCCGAGCAGTACTTC.

This clonotype was observed a few times. The chain joins TRBV29-1 to TRBJ2-7; 10 nucleotides line up with TRBD1. The V segment lost 6 bases and the J segment 4 bases; nucleotides outside the gene matches: 6. The CDR3 runs to 13 residues. Germline CDR1 reads SQVTM; CDR2 reads ANQGSEA. For the CDR3, the DNA is TGCAGCGTAAGACAGGGGGCGAGGTACGAGCAGTACTTC. This sequence encodes CSVRQGARYEQYF.

This clonotype has a handful of counts. The rearrangement links TRBV2 to TRBJ1-1; TRBD1 matches at 7 bases. The CDR3 is 17 residues long. CDR1 is SNHLY, CDR2 FYNNEI, per germline. The junction had 15 bases not matched to a gene; V was cut back by 5 bases and J by 3 bases. The CDR3 DNA is TGTGCCAGCAGTAAGGGGGCCCAGGGTTCTGGTCACACTGAAGCTTTCTTT. This sequence encodes CASSKGAQGSGHTEAFF. Supplemented by reference TRBV2 and TRBJ1-1, the full variable domain reads EPEVTQTPSHQVTQMGQEVILRCVPISNHLYFYWYRQILGQKVEFLVSFYNNEISEKSEIFDDQFSVERPDGSNFTLKIRSTKLEDSAMYFCASSKGAQGSGHTEAFFGQGTRLTVV.

This clonotype appeared many times. The rearrangement uses TRBV6-1 and TRBJ2-7, with 7 bases that match TRBD1. Trimming cost V 5 bases and J 2 bases; bases outside gene matches: 6. CDR3 length: 14 residues. Per germline, CDR1 MNHNS and CDR2 SASEGT. CDR3 sequence reads: CASSPRQGPYEQYF. In DNA, the CDR3 is TGTGCCAGCAGTCCGAGACAGGGCCCCTACGAGCAGTACTTC.

The chain links TRBV5-1 to TRBJ1-1; 8 nucleotides line up with TRBD1. V shed 0 bases, J shed 7 bases, and the junction held 8 bases outside the gene matches. This CDR3 has 15 amino acids. Germline CDR1 and CDR2: SGHRS and YFSETQ. The CDR3 coding sequence is TGCGCCAGCAGCTTGGCCAGTTTCGGACAGGGTGAAGCTTTCTTT. Residues: CASSLASFGQGEAFF.

This clonotype has only a few counts. The J gene is TRBJ1-4, the V gene TRBV3-1; possible D gene TRBD1, 5 bases. This CDR3 region has 13 residues. Germline CDR1 LGHDT, CDR2 YNNKEL (reference sequence). Trimming shortened V by 1 base and J by 13 bases, and 13 bases separated the two germline ends. CDR3 protein: CASSQGPIGTLFF. DNA of the CDR3: TGTGCCAGCAGCCAAGGCCCGATCGGGACACTGTTTTTT.

V and J are TRBV6-5 and TRBJ2-1, with D perhaps matching TRBD2 (7 bases). Trimming pared 0 bases from V and 8 bases from J, leaving 17 bases between. The CDR3 contains 16 residues. Germline CDR1 is MNHEY and CDR2 is SVGAGI. Written as DNA, the CDR3 is TGTGCCAGCAGTTACTCGGGGGCGGGAGACCTCCATGAGCAGTTCTTC. Translating gives CASSYSGAGDLHEQFF.

This chain joins TRBV12-3 or TRBV12-4 and TRBJ1-1; no reliable D call. Trimming cost V 8 bases and J 1 base, with 11 bases left between them. This CDR3 has 13 amino acids. CDR3: CASLRVGNTEAFF. CDR3 DNA: TGTGCCAGCCTTAGGGTAGGGAACACTGAAGCTTTCTTT.

This clonotype was counted at least ten times. Just one base apart from a much larger clone, this may be a read error. The V gene is TRBV20-1, the J gene TRBJ1-1; maybe TRBD1 (5 bases). The germline gives CDR1 DFQATT, CDR2 SNEGSKA (reference sequence). Trimming pared 3 bases from V and 3 bases from J, leaving 8 bases between. This CDR3 comprises 12 residues. CDR3 sequence: CSARKGDTEAFF. For the CDR3, the DNA is TGCAGTGCTAGGAAAGGGGACACTGAAGCTTTCTTT.

The chain links TRBV12-3 or TRBV12-4 to TRBJ2-1, with a tentative D call TRBD2 (6 bases). The CDR3 covers 15 residues. Between the trimmed V and J ends, which lost 2 bases and 7 bases, there was a span of 15 bases. The CDR3 DNA is TGTGCCAGCAGTTTAATTAGCGGCTCTGGGAATGAGCAGTTCTTC. This gives the protein CASSLISGSGNEQFF.

The gene calls are TRBV2 and TRBJ2-3; D remains ambiguous. Germline CDR1 is SNHLY and CDR2 is FYNNEI. This CDR3 has 14 amino acids. V was shortened by 6 bases and J by 1 base, with 11 bases between the two germline ends. CDR3 in amino acids: CASSADGRTDTQYF. The CDR3 DNA is TGTGCCAGCAGCGCCGACGGGCGCACAGATACGCAGTATTTT.

V gene TRBV6-5 combines with J gene TRBJ2-7, with D uncertain. V was cut by 4 bases and J by 4 bases, with 14 bases left in between. Germline V CDR1 and CDR2: MNHEY, SVGAGI. There are 14 residues in the CDR3. CDR3 in DNA: TGTGCCAGCAGTTTGAACGGAGTGGGATACGAGCAGTACTTC. It yields the protein CASSLNGVGYEQYF.

There are a few counts of this clonotype. The CDR3 DNA sequence: TGCAGTGCTAAAAGGACAACTTACAATGAGCAGTTCTTC. Its protein is CSAKRTTYNEQFF. The rearrangement links TRBV20-1 to TRBJ2-1; a possible D gene is TRBD1 (5 bases). Germline values: CDR1 DFQATT, CDR2 SNEGSKA (reference sequence). CDR3 size: 13 residues. Deletions cut 4 bases from V and 4 bases from J, with 11 bases between.

This clonotype was observed at least ten times. The CDR3 DNA sequence: TGCGCCAGCAGCTTGGCCCTAGCGGGAGCAGATACGCAGTATTTT. Translating gives CASSLALAGADTQYF. This chain connects TRBV5-1 to TRBJ2-3; TRBD2 matches 10 bases. Trimming cost V 0 bases and J 4 bases; bases outside gene matches: 2. The CDR3 is made up of 15 amino acids. The germline V gene has CDR1 SGHRS and CDR2 YFSETQ.

The chain employs TRBV11-2 and TRBJ2-4, with 7 bases matching TRBD1. After removal of 6 bases from V and 0 bases from J, the junction contained 5 bases not matched to a gene. Germline-derived CDR1 and CDR2 are SGHAT and FQNNGV. The CDR3 has 15 residues. Here the CDR3 reads CASRGQIPAKNIQYF. The CDR3 coding sequence is TGTGCCAGCAGGGGACAGATCCCAGCCAAAAACATTCAGTACTTC.

The table lists this clonotype with a few counts. The chain is built from TRBV20-1 and TRBJ2-7; TRBD1 matches at 7 bases. The V and J ends lost 5 bases and 0 bases, in that order; junction bases with no gene match: 1. In germline, CDR1 is DFQATT, CDR2 SNEGSKA (reference sequence). This CDR3 comprises 12 residues. The CDR3 is CSAGDSSYEQYF. DNA of the CDR3: TGCAGTGCTGGGGACAGCTCCTACGAGCAGTACTTC.

This clonotype occurred a few times. The chain couples TRBV20-1 to TRBJ2-1; D is perhaps TRBD1 or TRBD2 (6 bases each). Germline CDR1 and CDR2: DFQATT and SNEGSKA (reference sequence). V dropped 6 bases and J dropped 3 bases, with 15 bases sitting between them. This CDR3 has 14 amino acids. The CDR3 loop is CSASPGAIYNEQFF. The CDR3 nucleotides read TGCAGTGCCTCCCCGGGGGCCATCTACAATGAGCAGTTCTTC.

The rearrangement joins TRBV7-9 to TRBJ1-5; the D gene is possibly TRBD1 (5 bases). The CDR3 totals 13 residues. V lost 4 bases and J lost 9, with 13 bases in between. Germline CDR1 is SEHNR and CDR2 is FQNEAQ (reference sequence). CDR3 coding DNA: TGTGCCAGCAGCTCCGGTCAGGGACGGCCCCAGCATTTT. This codes for CASSSGQGRPQHF.